These 28 T cell receptor beta chains came from one sample sequenced in a study of CD8+CD57+ T cells in acquired aplastic anemia. Selection for sequencing was limited to patients who had shown CD8+CD57+ cell expansion by flow cytometry. Genomic DNA provided the template from which TCR beta VDJ and CDR3 profiles were obtained. Using its own MiXCR run on the reads, TCRdb lists one record per CDR3 protein. The table lists roughly 290,000 distinct CDR3 sequences, 56% of them singletons. The source material was sorted CD4+, CD8+, or CD8+CD57+ T cells (not recorded which) from PBMCs. The origin of the receptors is a human donor with aplastic anemia.

The J gene is TRBJ2-6, the V gene TRBV14, with D possibly being TRBD2 (5 bases). Germline lookup yields CDR1 SGHDN and CDR2 FVKESK. The CDR3 has 19 residues. Trimming stripped 4 bases from V and 0 bases from J, with 19 bases between. CDR3 in amino acids: CASSPKAGSENSGANVLTF. Written as DNA, the CDR3 is TGTGCCAGCAGCCCGAAGGCGGGCAGTGAGAACTCTGGGGCCAACGTCCTGACTTTC.

This chain joins TRBV19 and TRBJ1-2; 8 nucleotides line up with TRBD1. The CDR3 is made up of 15 amino acids. V lost 2 bases and J lost 6; bases outside the gene matches: 8. Germline V lookup: CDR1 LNHDA, CDR2 SQIVND (reference sequence). CDR3 bases: TGTGCCAGTAGTATATCAGGGGGCGCGTCTGATGGCTACACCTTC. Amino acid sequence: CASSISGGASDGYTF.

This sequence joins TRBV29-1 and TRBJ2-1, with 8 nucleotides matching TRBD1. Germline CDR1 SQVTM, CDR2 ANQGSEA. Losses at the gene ends were 6 bases for V and 7 bases for J; bases not matched to a gene: 5. This CDR3 is 12 amino acids long. CDR3 sequence (DNA): TGCAGCGTCCTGGACAGGGTGAATGAGCAGTTCTTC. Translation gives CSVLDRVNEQFF.

Many counts were recorded for this clonotype. The rearrangement links TRBV20-1 to TRBJ2-1, with a tentative D call TRBD1 (6 bases). Between the trimmed V and J ends, which lost 6 bases and 6 bases, there was a span of 21 bases. Germline V CDR1 and CDR2: DFQATT, SNEGSKA (reference sequence). This CDR3 has 15 residues. CDR3 sequence (DNA): TGCAGTGCCCTGAGGGGGAGCACCACACTCAATGAGCAGTTCTTC. Translation gives CSALRGSTTLNEQFF.

The V call is TRBV5-1, the J call TRBJ2-3, with no clear D. In germline, CDR1 is SGHRS, CDR2 YFSETQ. Trimming removed 0 bases at V and 0 bases at J, with 8 bases between. The CDR3 loop spans 15 amino acids. CDR3 coding DNA: TGCGCCAGCAGCTTGGTCGTAACTAGCACAGATACGCAGTATTTT. This sequence encodes CASSLVVTSTDTQYF.

The chain couples TRBV5-1 to TRBJ1-1, with D maybe TRBD1 (5 bases). The CDR3 has 14 residues. CDR1 SGHRS and CDR2 YFSETQ come from the germline V gene. V lost 0 bases and J 8 bases, leaving 14 bases between the germline ends. CDR3 DNA: TGCGCCAGCAGCTTGGGGGTGGGGACGGGGGAAGCTTTCTTT. The encoded protein is CASSLGVGTGEAFF.

This clonotype was seen many times. This chain uses TRBV6-1 with TRBJ1-5; 7 bases are a match to TRBD1. Germline V gene lookup returns CDR1 MNHNS and CDR2 SASEGT. The CDR3 extends over 16 amino acids. V shed 6 bases and J 8 bases; nucleotides not matched to a gene: 16. The CDR3 DNA reads TGTGCCAGCAGGCAGAATCTTGACAGGGCCCTCAAGCCCCAGCATTTT. It specifies CASRQNLDRALKPQHF.

This clonotype appeared many times. V is TRBV5-6 and J is TRBJ1-2; the D gene is possibly TRBD1 (6 bases). Deletions cut 4 bases from V and 2 bases from J, with 6 bases between. Germline lookup yields CDR1 SGHDT and CDR2 YYEEEE. The CDR3 is 12 residues long. The CDR3 protein is CASSTGNYGYTF. DNA for the CDR3: TGTGCCAGCAGCACAGGGAACTATGGCTACACCTTC.

This clonotype is a singleton in its sample. Sequence at one end of the junction differs from germline and may be a read error. CDR3 nucleotide sequence: TGCGCCAGCAGTCCTCGCAGGGACACTGAAGCTTTCTTT. This sequence encodes CASSPRRDTEAFF. This chain uses TRBV9 with TRBJ1-1; D may be TRBD1 (5 bases). The CDR3 extends over 13 amino acids. Per the germline V gene, CDR1 is SGDLS and CDR2 is YYNGEE.

The chain is built from TRBV10-3 and TRBJ2-3; no firm D call. In germline, CDR1 is ENHRY, CDR2 SYGVKD. This CDR3 is 17 amino acids long. V was cut by 6 bases and J by 6 bases, with 25 bases left in between. The CDR3 here is CAISKTDPPATSDTQYF. In nucleotides, the CDR3 is TGTGCCATCAGCAAGACGGACCCTCCGGCGACCTCTGATACGCAGTATTTT.

Ten or more counts support this clonotype. The V gene is TRBV20-1, the J gene TRBJ2-5; TRBD2 is a possible D gene (6 bases). Looked up from germline, CDR1 is DFQATT and CDR2 is SNEGSKA (reference sequence). The CDR3 spans 14 residues. Trimming cost V 3 bases and J 5 bases, with 16 bases left between them. The CDR3 loop is CSARGRGRTETQYF. The DNA of the CDR3 is TGCAGTGCTAGGGGGCGGGGTCGGACGGAGACCCAGTACTTC.

The sample holds a few counts of this clonotype. V gene TRBV7-8 combines with J gene TRBJ2-7, with a possible D match to TRBD1 (5 bases). V was cut by 3 bases and J by 7 bases, with 13 bases left in between. The CDR3 covers 13 residues. The V gene's germline CDR1 is SGHVS and CDR2 FQNEAQ. This CDR3 reads CASSFSQGNEQYF. CDR3 in DNA: TGTGCCAGCAGCTTTTCTCAGGGCAATGAGCAGTACTTC. The full variable domain, with the rest looked up from reference TRBV7-8 and TRBJ2-7, is GAGVSQSPRYKVAKRGQDVALRCDPISGHVSLFWYQQALGQGPEFLTYFQNEAQLDKSGLPSDRFFAERPEGSVSTLKIQRTQQEDSAVYLCASSFSQGNEQYFGPGTRLTVT.

The chain links TRBV25-1 to TRBJ2-7, with TRBD1 matching 8 bases. Germline V CDR1 and CDR2: MGHDK, SYGVNS. V trimming: 5 bases; J trimming: 0 bases; junction bases outside the gene matches: 12. CDR3 size: 17 residues. CDR3 sequence (DNA): TGTGCCAGCAGTTTCGGGACAGGACTATTTAGCTCCTACGAGCAGTACTTC. Translating it yields CASSFGTGLFSSYEQYF.

The rearrangement joins TRBV24-1 to TRBJ2-5; perhaps TRBD1 as D (5 bases). The CDR3 loop spans 13 amino acids. Per the germline V gene, CDR1 is KGHDR and CDR2 is SFDVKD. V lost 3 bases and J 1 base, leaving 5 bases between the germline ends. This CDR3 reads CATSDDSQETQYF. The CDR3 nucleotides are TGTGCCACCAGTGATGACAGCCAAGAGACCCAGTACTTC.

The chain uses TRBV7-3 and TRBJ2-1; TRBD2 matches at 9 bases. Germline V gene sequence: CDR1 SGHTA, CDR2 FQGTGA. V was clipped by 2 bases and J by 4 bases; unmatched bases: 12. The CDR3 length is 18 residues. CDR3 nucleotide sequence: TGTGCCAGCAGCTTACGTGGTAGCGGGAGCACCGGGTACAATGAGCAGTTCTTC. It specifies CASSLRGSGSTGYNEQFF.

This clonotype appeared once. The chain links TRBV24-1 to TRBJ1-5, with D uncertain. V was shortened by 9 bases and J by 5 bases, with 13 bases between the two germline ends. Germline-derived CDR1 and CDR2 are KGHDR and SFDVKD. The CDR3 runs to 13 residues. In DNA form, the CDR3 reads TGTGCCACCCAAGAGGATGGGTATCAGCCCCAGCATTTT. It translates to CATQEDGYQPQHF.

Many counts were recorded for this clonotype. The V call is TRBV18, the J call TRBJ1-1, with D hard to call. V gave up 2 bases and J gave up 1 base, with 5 bases separating them. CDR3 size: 13 residues. Per germline, CDR1 KGHSH and CDR2 LQKENI. The CDR3 coding sequence is TGTGCCAGCTCACCATTGGAGAACACTGAAGCTTTCTTT. Its translation is CASSPLENTEAFF.

This clonotype was seen ten or more times. The rearrangement uses TRBV19 and TRBJ1-4; TRBD1 agrees at 12 bases. The CDR3 runs 16 residues. The germline V gene has CDR1 LNHDA and CDR2 SQIVND (reference sequence). The trim removed 6 bases at V and 7 bases at J, leaving 9 bases unmatched. The CDR3 coding sequence is TGTGCCAGTAGCGGGACAGGGGGCGTCAGGGTTGAAAAACTGTTTTTT. Its translation: CASSGTGGVRVEKLFF.

The J gene is TRBJ2-6, the V gene TRBV7-2; no definite D call. The CDR3 is 15 residues long. Germline V gives CDR1 SGHTA, CDR2 FQGNSA. The V end lost 6 bases, the J end lost 1 base, and 10 bases lay between the germline ends. CDR3 DNA sequence: TGTGCCAGCAGTGAAAGTAGATCTGGGGCCAACGTCCTGACTTTC. Its translation: CASSESRSGANVLTF.

This clonotype showed up many times. The rearrangement links TRBV5-8 to TRBJ2-5, with 7 bases identical to TRBD1. Germline CDR1 reads SGHTS; CDR2 reads YDEGEE. This CDR3 contains 13 residues. J was trimmed by 4 bases and V by 4 bases; bases with no gene match: 4. For the CDR3, the DNA is TGTGCCAGCAGCATACAGGGGTTAGAGACCCAGTACTTC. This codes for CASSIQGLETQYF.

The rearrangement joins TRBV20-1 to TRBJ2-7; TRBD1 matches at 7 bases. The CDR3 loop spans 13 amino acids. From germline, CDR1 is DFQATT and CDR2 SNEGSKA (reference sequence). V shed 1 base, J shed 3 bases, and the junction held 3 bases outside the gene matches. The CDR3, as DNA: TGCAGTGCTAGAGCCGGGACAGACTACGAGCAGTACGTC. This gives the protein CSARAGTDYEQYV.

V gene TRBV7-9 combines with J gene TRBJ1-2, with D uncertain. V lost 6 bases to trimming and J lost 8 bases, with 19 bases between them. Germline values: CDR1 SEHNR, CDR2 FQNEAQ (reference sequence). The CDR3 extends over 14 amino acids. The DNA of the CDR3 is TGTGCCAGCAGGCCTAGTGGTGGAGGGAGGGGCTACACCTTC. Protein sequence: CASRPSGGGRGYTF.

The chain links TRBV20-1 to TRBJ1-1, with D possibly being TRBD1 (5 bases). Germline V gene data show CDR1 as DFQATT and CDR2 as SNEGSKA (reference sequence). CDR3 length: 15 residues. The V end was cut by 6 bases, the J end by 4 bases, with 21 bases between. In nucleotides, the CDR3 is TGCAGTGCCCCGGTGGGACGTGGGGTGAGCACTGAAGCTTTCTTT. Its protein product is CSAPVGRGVSTEAFF.

This clonotype was seen repeatedly, ten times or more. V is TRBV25-1 and J is TRBJ2-7, with 10 bases matching TRBD1. The germline CDR1 and CDR2 sequences are MGHDK and SYGVNS. Trimming cost V 8 bases and J 0 bases; bases outside gene matches: 4. The CDR3 is 14 amino acids. The CDR3 is CASGRTGGSYEQYF. The CDR3 DNA reads as TGTGCCAGCGGACGGACAGGGGGCTCCTACGAGCAGTACTTC.

This clonotype was detected a few times. This chain uses TRBV7-8 with TRBJ2-7; perhaps D is TRBD1 or TRBD2 (5 bases each). Germline values: CDR1 SGHVS, CDR2 FQNEAQ. The CDR3 length is 12 residues. The V end lost 4 bases, the J end lost 9 bases, and 13 bases lay between the germline ends. The CDR3 bases are TGTGCCAGCAGCTCCGACCAGAGGGGGCAGTACTTC. Amino acid sequence: CASSSDQRGQYF.

This clonotype came up a few times. J is TRBJ1-1 and V is TRBV7-9, with D perhaps TRBD1 (5 bases). The CDR3 contains 12 residues. Trimming pared 5 bases from V and 8 bases from J, leaving 12 bases between. Per the germline V gene, CDR1 is SEHNR and CDR2 is FQNEAQ (reference sequence). The CDR3 nucleotides are TGTGCCAGCAGCCTAGACAGCTTCGAAGCTTTCTTT. Residues: CASSLDSFEAFF.

Comments on this clonotype: An end of the junction differs from the germline gene, which may be a read error. The rearrangement uses TRBV20-1 and TRBJ2-1; TRBD2 matches at 11 bases. The CDR3 covers 12 residues. CDR1 is DFQATT, CDR2 SNEGSKA, per germline (reference sequence). The CDR3 nucleotides are TGCAGTCCTAGCGGGAGGTACAATGAGCAGTTCTTC. This codes for CSPSGRYNEQFF.

The genes are TRBV7-6 and TRBJ2-1; perhaps TRBD2 as D (7 bases). V was pared by 3 bases and J by 6 bases, with 18 bases between. Looked up from germline, CDR1 is SGHVS and CDR2 is FNYEAQ. The length of the CDR3 is 16 residues. This chain's CDR3 is CASSFLGASGPNEQFF. CDR3 in DNA: TGTGCCAGCAGCTTCCTGGGGGCTAGCGGCCCCAATGAGCAGTTCTTC.